This TCR beta chain was obtained from a study of blood T cell repertoires in COVID-19. Looking at the study overall: Researchers got acute and convalescent COVID-19 samples from the United States, Italy and Spain. PBMCs, B-cell-depleted T cells, or T cells were the source of the cDNA or gDNA that made up the material.

The sample holds a few counts of this clone. The CDR3 spans 15 residues. V trimming: 7 bases; J trimming: 0 bases; junction bases outside the gene matches: 4. Germline loops: CDR1 KGHDR, CDR2 SFDVKD. Source study methods: From reference gene primer amplification, estimates of nucleated cell counts were derived. Using immunoSEQ multiplex PCR, the repertoire was profiled, and TCRdb retains in-frame clones only, with some absent. Clone size and V and J calls were adopted from that table, with D and trimming inferred from the DNA. In the table there are 260,000 or so clones, about 80% of which are singletons.

The chain recombines TRBV24-1 with TRBJ2-2, with 7 bases that match TRBD1. The receptor was isolated from a human donor in a cohort sampled during active COVID-19. Sequencing was done on a sample of peripheral blood. The CDR3 region has the DNA TGTGCCACCAGCAGACAGGGCGCGAACACCGGGGAGCTGTTTTTT. Protein sequence: CATSRQGANTGELFF.